Detailed here is one T cell receptor beta chain. The sample belongs to a study of blood T cell repertoires in COVID-19. Study information: Sources were T cells, B-cell-depleted T cells, or PBMCs; the material itself was cDNA or gDNA.

In the authors' methods: Reference gene primer amplification gave nucleated cell count estimates. Profiling relied on immunoSEQ multiplex PCR, and the TCRdb table lists in-frame clones only, not all of them. V and J calls and clone size are as listed in that table; D and trimming were resolved from the DNA. The sample lists roughly 99,000 clones, more than 80% occurring once. CDR1 is WNHNN, CDR2 SYGVQD, per germline (reference sequence). This CDR3 spans 14 amino acids. V was clipped by 8 bases and J by 1 base, with 13 bases between them. This TCR derives from a man between 40 and 49 years old with active or convalescent COVID-19. The chain has TRBV10-1 and TRBJ2-3; the D gene is possibly TRBD1 (8 bases). The specimen sequenced was peripheral blood. CDR3 protein: CASSTGGGTDTQYF. In DNA, the CDR3 is TGCGCCAGCTCCACAGGGGGGGGCACAGATACGCAGTATTTT.